Detailed here is one TCR beta chain. It has no known antigen specificity. No base quality values were provided; no much bigger clone lies one nucleotide off. The cohort consisted of 600 to 700 healthy bone marrow donors. At the time of sampling, every cohort member was nominally healthy, though immune exposures that went unrecorded were likely present. The donor was CMV seropositive and was included in the group of 290 or so seropositive cohort members. A peripheral blood sample was collected from each donor, and TCR beta sequencing was performed on peripheral blood mononuclear cells. Genomic DNA extraction from the blood cell samples was performed with the Qiagen DNeasy Blood Extraction Kit. The sample comes from a study of cytomegalovirus exposure and HLA in healthy donors (dated by TCRdb to 2015 to 2018). About the study as a whole: An earlier analysis of several hundred of the donors reported 250 to 350 Gb of sequence data and 100 million to 120 million unique TCR beta sequences obtained from 150 million to 200 million T cells. Roughly 300 gigabases of sequencing data and around 90 million unique TCR sequences made up an early release that covered 500 to 650 HLA-typed donors. Of the approximately 400 genotyped donors, about 80% fell in the genetic ancestry cluster associated with self-reported Caucasian donors. The study aimed to test whether cataloging public T cell receptors could reveal signatures of past pathogen exposure. The T cell repertoires of around 670 subjects were profiled by immunosequencing and related to cytomegalovirus serostatus. Besides the first cohort of some 670 subjects, a separate validation cohort made up of about 120 different subjects was used. The study combined high-throughput TCR immunosequencing, statistical association of individual TCRs with disease status, and machine learning to predict cytomegalovirus infection status. A later analysis re-analyzed previously published TCR beta repertoires from 666 donors and added high-resolution HLA genotyping to study TCR occurrence patterns. Rather than using new phenotypic data, the later analysis identified candidate immune exposures from TCR beta sequences and from how often those sequences occurred across donors. In an earlier analysis of over 550 of the donors, high-throughput TCR beta sequencing was used to judge whether each TCR beta V gene segment behaved as functional or pseudogenic. Alongside the repertoire data, information on donor age, sex, ethnicity and CMV serostatus was compiled. A later genetic analysis used genome-wide SNP genotypes for about 65% of the roughly 670 donors, treating that subset as a discovery cohort. All discovery cohort repertoires had been generated on a single sequencing platform. Both class I and class II loci were covered by HLA typing, at four-digit resolution. The number of typed donors differed by locus: about 620-640 for A, B, C, DRB1 and DQB1; approximately 530 for DQA1; approximately 610 for DPA1; and roughly 470 for DPB1. Five DR-DQ haplotypes were treated as single units for association and clustering because of strong linkage in the cohort. Among some 410 genotyped donors of the cohort, an average of approximately 240,000 unique TCR beta nucleotide sequences were sequenced per donor, roughly 20% of them non-productive.

The library came from the immunoSEQ multiplex PCR assay. For the multiplex PCR, a mixture combining 60 forward primers for TCR Vbeta segments and 13 reverse primers for TCR Jbeta segments was used. A multiplex PCR assay on genomic DNA amplified the CDR3 region of rearranged TCR beta genes. The amplified TCR beta libraries were sequenced on the Illumina HiSeq System as 87-base-pair reads. For the original study's pipeline: Across the 500 to 850 repertoires, a later analysis counted about 81 million unique TCR beta chains, roughly 11 million of which were shared by at least two donors. Raw reads were error-corrected and collapsed into unique sequences by a nearest-neighbor algorithm in which closely related sequences were merged to remove PCR and sequencing errors. CDR3 sequences were aligned to IMGT reference sequences to assign V, D and J gene segments. For a sequence to be retained, a match of at least six nucleotides was required to both a V gene segment and a J gene segment. A rearrangement counted as productive if the CDR3 had no stop codons and remained in frame with V and J, and every other rearrangement counted as non-productive. Following IMGT convention, CDR3 was defined as the stretch from the second conserved V-encoded cysteine up to the conserved J-encoded phenylalanine. The earlier analysis of 587 of the donors excluded sequences that lacked an unambiguous match to a single V gene segment. In an earlier analysis of around 600 of the donors, V segments were called functional above 56.7% productive rearrangements and were called segregating when the between-donor standard deviation exceeded 5%. A statistical classification framework was developed to diagnose cytomegalovirus status using the catalog of TCR beta chain sequences. In a later analysis, V and J genes were assigned by comparing TCR nucleotide sequences against IMGT/GENE-DB human TR gene sequences. A later analysis assigned CDR3 sequences and most-parsimonious VDJ recombination scenarios with the TCRdist pipeline. In a later analysis, each TCR beta chain was defined by its CDR3 amino acid sequence together with its V-gene family, and reads lacking a unique V-gene family were excluded. A later analysis removed 600 or so highly shared, low-generation-probability nucleotide sequences to deal with suspected cross-contamination and a sequencing artifact. In a later analysis, a clonal expansion index was calculated for each public chain from normalized within-repertoire ranks of inferred template counts. Generation probabilities in a later analysis came from a VDJ recombination model fitted to out-of-frame rearrangements, and those results were checked against IGoR. Hypergeometric tests were used in a later analysis to score TCR-TCR, TCR-HLA and TCR-CMV co-occurrence, with a repertoire-size bias correction applied to the TCR pairs. False discovery rates were estimated in a later analysis by permuting HLA or CMV assignments 20 times. A later analysis grouped co-occurring TCRs with DBSCAN, adding TCRdist sequence similarity when clustering within HLA-allele-positive subsets. Co-occurrence clustering excluded repertoires with fewer than 30,000 or more than 120,000 public chains, plus five with anomalous nucleotide sharing. TCRdb's version of the immuneACCESS table is confined to in-frame rearrangements and falls short of the full clone set. An unresolved V gene accounts for under half of the shortfall where checked; the remainder is of unknown origin. V and J calls and clone size follow that table, whereas D and trimming were derived from the DNA. Present in this sample are more than 150,000 clones, 80% to 85% of which were seen just once. Approximately 6% of the sample is held by the ten biggest clonotypes.

Results the study describes overall, beyond this receptor: In a later analysis, HLA-associated TCR beta chains were found to be more clonally expanded and to have lower generation probabilities than equally common non-associated chains. In both the original and validation cohorts, the classifier was reported to diagnose cytomegalovirus status with high specificity and sensitivity. Most TCR sequences were observed very rarely across donors, whereas some public TCRs were present in many individuals. Because HLA typing was missing for some donors at each locus, association tests included only the typed subset. In a later genetic analysis, fewer N-insertions in productive TCRs were reported among donors in an Asian-associated ancestry cluster than the 666-donor mean. When HLA alleles, especially DR and DQ, strongly co-occurred, TCR associations were difficult to assign to individual alleles. Most CMV-associated TCR beta chains appeared to be HLA-restricted in a later analysis, and the HLA associations seemed to be driven largely by CMV exposure. A further reported finding was that TCR beta sequences accurately predicted the HLA-A and HLA-B alleles for most subjects in the first cohort. A later analysis associated about 17,000 TCR beta sequences with specific HLA alleles at a false discovery rate of 0.05. A later genetic analysis associated a missense DCLRE1C variant with V-gene and J-gene trimming of TCR beta chains, and an independent cohort replicated the association. Sequencing depth was assumed to be roughly uniform across donors in the presence/absence analyses, though that assumption may not hold. The study gave a list of under 200 TCR beta chains associated with cytomegalovirus. A later analysis found that TCR association rates varied across HLA loci, with DRB1 alleles showing the most associated TCRs and HLA-C alleles the fewest. Some IMGT-functional V segments, including TRBV6-2 and TRBV6-3, could not be told apart with the 87-base-pair reads, so those segments were excluded. Only TCR beta chains were sequenced in this cohort, and the absence of alpha or paired-chain data limited detectable features. About 17 rarely observed V segments, including chromosome 9 orphons, were excluded from the earlier analysis of a few hundred of the donors because counts were too low. In vitro tests confirmed that a few of the cytomegalovirus-associated TCR beta chains recognize cytomegalovirus antigens. Correlated functional status among segregating V segments might reflect linkage disequilibrium, but an unknown experimental factor could not be ruled out. A group of highly shared sequence variants was considered likely to be a technical artifact of the sequencing pipeline. In an earlier analysis of roughly 500 of the donors, most TCR beta V segments appeared in productive rearrangements about 87% or about 30% of the time, broadly matching IMGT annotations. Several of the top co-occurrence clusters appeared to be linked to parvovirus B19, influenza, CMV and Epstein-Barr virus, according to a later analysis. The only immune exposure information available for the cohort was CMV serostatus. According to the authors, the approach could potentially be generalized to other disease states and immunological phenotypes.

The germline V gene encodes CDR1 MNHEY and CDR2 SMNVEV (reference sequence). The V end gives up 5 bases and the J end 2 bases, leaving 8 bases in the junction not matched to a gene. The cysteine opens and the phenylalanine closes a CDR3 of 16 amino acids. Solely the CDR3 DNA is kept, with 48 bases framed from the first base. The specimen sequenced was PBMCs. The V gene is TRBV27 and the J gene is TRBJ1-5; a stretch of 8 junction bases matches TRBD1. The receptor's source is a man in his forties in good health and CMV-seropositive. The CDR3 in this case is CASSPGDRWGNQPQHF. The bases read TGTGCCAGCAGTCCGGGGGACAGGTGGGGCAATCAGCCCCAGCATTTT.